Listed below are T cell receptor beta chains from one sample, sequenced in a study of cytomegalovirus exposure and HLA in healthy donors. Clones were read by immunoSEQ multiplex PCR, and TCRdb kept only the in-frame ones, dropping some. This table holds under 200,000 clones, around four fifths found once. Sequences were obtained from PBMCs. These receptors came from a man aged 25-45 years in good health and CMV-seronegative. The CDR3 runs from the conserved cysteine through the conserved F or W. The D gene is left open where the match is weak. The listing skips clone size in some rows; elsewhere it reads once, few, many or a size class.

TRBV30,TRBD1,TRBJ2-7,NA,CAWSVRQGPYEQYF,TGTGCCTGGAGTGTACGACAGGGCCCCTACGAGCAGTACTTC
TRBV28,NA,TRBJ1-2,NA,CATTLIDGYTF,TGTGCCACTACGTTGATAGATGGCTACACCTTC
TRBV27,NA,TRBJ1-2,few,CASSPGWGGPYGYTF,TGTGCCAGCAGCCCCGGTTGGGGGGGCCCCTATGGCTACACCTTC
TRBV28,NA,TRBJ1-5,NA,CASSFTDQPQHF,TGTGCCAGCAGTTTTACAGATCAGCCCCAGCATTTT
TRBV6-5,NA,TRBJ1-6,once,CASSYSWMTVNSPLHF,TGTGCCAGCAGTTACTCGTGGATGACAGTCAATTCACCCCTCCACTTT
TRBV29-1,NA,TRBJ1-2,NA,CSVDGAATYGYTF,TGCAGCGTTGATGGGGCGGCGACTTATGGCTACACCTTC
TRBV13,TRBD2,TRBJ2-1,NA,CASSLTGGKNEQFF,TGTGCCAGCAGCTTAACGGGGGGTAAAAATGAGCAGTTCTTC
TRBV6-5,NA,TRBJ1-1,NA,CASRGGPGGTEAFF,TGTGCCAGCAGGGGGGGGCCGGGAGGGACTGAAGCTTTCTTT
TRBV7-9,NA,TRBJ2-3,NA,CASSFGLAVDTQYF,TGTGCCAGCAGCTTCGGGTTAGCGGTGGATACGCAGTATTTT
TRBV7-2,NA,TRBJ2-1,NA,CASSLASASYNEQFF,TGTGCCAGCAGCTTAGCGAGCGCCTCATACAATGAGCAGTTCTTC
TRBV30,NA,TRBJ1-3,NA,CAWSGGPHSGNTIYF,TGTGCCTGGAGTGGCGGGCCTCACTCTGGAAACACCATATATTTT
TRBV2,NA,TRBJ1-6,few,CASRPSEAPVSPLHF,TGTGCCAGCAGGCCCTCGGAGGCACCGGTTTCACCCCTCCACTTT
TRBV4-3,NA,TRBJ2-7,NA,CASSLALAVYEQYF,TGCGCCAGCAGCCTCGCCCTGGCCGTTTACGAGCAGTACTTC
TRBV7-2,TRBD1,TRBJ1-4,NA,CASSLRQGGSEKLFF,TGTGCCAGCAGCTTACGCCAGGGGGGAAGTGAAAAACTGTTTTTT
TRBV4-1,TRBD1,TRBJ2-7,NA,CASSQDVGTGPTYEQYF,TGCGCCAGCAGCCAAGACGTGGGGACAGGGCCAACCTACGAGCAGTACTTC
TRBV7-3,NA,TRBJ2-1,NA,CASSLTGRGRNNEQFF,TGTGCCAGCAGCCTAACGGGGCGGGGGCGCAACAATGAGCAGTTCTTC
TRBV7-2,TRBD2,TRBJ2-7,NA,CASSLARAGGVYEQYF,TGTGCCAGCAGCTTAGCGCGAGCGGGGGGGGTGTACGAGCAGTACTTC
TRBV14,TRBD1,TRBJ2-7,NA,CASSQETGQGKRGPTSYEQYF,TGTGCCAGCAGCCAAGAAACCGGACAGGGAAAACGGGGCCCGACCTCCTACGAGCAGTACTTC
TRBV6-4,NA,TRBJ1-6,NA,CASRGTSKNSPLHF,TGTGCCAGCAGGGGGACAAGTAAGAATTCACCCCTCCACTTT
TRBV4-3,NA,TRBJ2-7,NA,CASSQDSYTPTYEQYF,TGCGCCAGCAGCCAAGACTCGTATACCCCTACCTACGAGCAGTACTTC
TRBV10-2,NA,TRBJ2-5,NA,CASSAYDWNQETQYF,TGCGCCAGCAGTGCCTACGACTGGAACCAAGAGACCCAGTACTTC
TRBV6-5,NA,TRBJ1-6,NA,CASSYGRRNSPLHF,TGTGCCAGCAGTTACGGTCGGAGGAATTCACCCCTCCACTTT
TRBV5-1,TRBD1,TRBJ2-2,NA,CASSLAVTGGNTGELFF,TGCGCCAGCAGCTTGGCCGTGACAGGGGGTAACACCGGGGAGCTGTTTTTT
TRBV7-2,NA,TRBJ2-1,NA,CASSFSWLEQFF,TGTGCCAGCAGCTTTTCATGGCTTGAGCAGTTCTTC
TRBV7-7,NA,TRBJ2-1,NA,CASSPGLRDNEQFF,TGTGCTAGCAGCCCCGGACTGAGAGACAATGAGCAGTTCTTC
TRBV6-5,TRBD2,TRBJ2-7,NA,CASSYLLAGGGEQYF,TGTGCCAGCAGTTATCTACTAGCGGGAGGAGGCGAGCAGTACTTC
TRBV6-6,TRBD1,TRBJ2-3,NA,CASGDRVTDTQYF,TGTGCCAGCGGAGACAGGGTCACAGATACGCAGTATTTT
TRBV2,NA,TRBJ2-3,NA,CASKVGDTQYF,TGTGCCAGCAAGGTCGGGGATACGCAGTATTTT